The 5 T cell receptor beta chains given below trace back to one sample, sequenced in a study of blood T cell repertoires in COVID-19. The repertoire was sequenced with immunoSEQ multiplex PCR; TCRdb's copy has only in-frame clones and lacks some. The sample contains more than 250,000 clones, under 90% of which appear only once. Sequenced: PBMCs or T cells enriched from blood (not recorded which). All receptors come from a woman aged 18-30 years who had recovered from COVID-19.

The rearrangement uses TRBV3-1 (or the pseudogene TRBV3-2) and TRBJ2-7, with 7 nucleotides matching TRBD1. J was trimmed by 4 bases and V by 5 bases; bases with no gene match: 14. Germline CDR1 and CDR2: LGHDT and YNNKEL (reference sequence). The CDR3 consists of 16 residues. CDR3 in DNA: TGTGCCAGCAGCTCCCTCCGACAGGGAAGACCGTACGAGCAGTACTTC. Protein: CASSSLRQGRPYEQYF.

This chain's CDR3 is CASLSTGWLAGGTGELFF. The DNA for the CDR3 is TGTGCCAGTCTATCAACTGGGTGGCTAGCGGGAGGTACCGGGGAGCTGTTTTTT. V usage is TRBV19 and J usage is TRBJ2-2; 11 positions match TRBD2. The V segment lost 8 bases and the J segment 5 bases; nucleotides outside the gene matches: 16. This CDR3 has 18 residues. CDR1 and CDR2 from the germline V gene are LNHDA and SQIVND (reference sequence).

The chain carries TRBV10-3 and TRBJ2-1; perhaps TRBD1 as D (5 bases). The germline V gene encodes CDR1 ENHRY and CDR2 SYGVKD. Trimming removed 11 bases from V and 4 bases from J, with 24 bases in between. This CDR3 contains 16 residues. CDR3 nucleotides: TGTGCCTGTTCCACGGCACAGACAGTATTATACAATGAGCAGTTCTTC. Its translation is CACSTAQTVLYNEQFF.

The chain has TRBV5-6 and TRBJ2-7, with TRBD2 matching over 9 bases. The junction had 6 bases not matched to a gene; V was cut back by 0 bases and J by 2 bases. The CDR3 has 16 residues. Looked up from germline, CDR1 is SGHDT and CDR2 is YYEEEE. CDR3 loop: CASSLEPSGDTYEQYF. The CDR3 DNA reads TGTGCCAGCAGCTTGGAACCTAGCGGGGATACCTACGAGCAGTACTTC.

This clone was picked up one time. The CDR3 DNA sequence: TGTGCCAGTAGTCCCCGTGGTAGACAGGCGAAGAATCAGCCCCAGCATTTT. Its translation: CASSPRGRQAKNQPQHF. The chain joins TRBV19 to TRBJ1-5; D possibly corresponds to TRBD1 (6 bases). In germline, CDR1 is LNHDA, CDR2 SQIVND (reference sequence). CDR3 size: 17 residues. V gave up 5 bases and J gave up 4 bases, with 21 bases separating them. Together with reference TRBV19 and TRBJ1-5, the CDR3 gives the full variable domain: DGGITQSPKYLFRKEGQNVTLSCEQNLNHDAMYWYRQDPGQGLRLIYYSQIVNDFQKGDIAEGYSVSREKKESFPLTVTSAQKNPTAFYLCASSPRGRQAKNQPQHFGDGTRLSIL.